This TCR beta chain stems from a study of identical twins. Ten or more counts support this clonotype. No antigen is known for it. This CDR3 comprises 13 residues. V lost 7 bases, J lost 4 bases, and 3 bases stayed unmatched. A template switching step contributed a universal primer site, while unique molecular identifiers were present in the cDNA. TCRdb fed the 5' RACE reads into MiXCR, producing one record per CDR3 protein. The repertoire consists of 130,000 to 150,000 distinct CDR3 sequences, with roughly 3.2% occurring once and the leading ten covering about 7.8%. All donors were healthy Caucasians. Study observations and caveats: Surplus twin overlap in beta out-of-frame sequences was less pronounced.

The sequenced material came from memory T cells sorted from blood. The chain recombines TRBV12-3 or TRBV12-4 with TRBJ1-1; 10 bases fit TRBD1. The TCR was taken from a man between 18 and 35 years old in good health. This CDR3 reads CASTGQGSTEAFF. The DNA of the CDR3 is TGTGCCAGCACGGGACAGGGGAGCACTGAAGCTTTCTTT.